This is a list of T cell receptor beta chains from one sample in a study of CD8 T cells in ankylosing spondylitis. TCRdb processed the 5' RACE reads anew with MiXCR; each CDR3 protein has one entry. The sample includes around 9,100 distinct CDR3 sequences, roughly 6% seen only once; the top ten take roughly 37%. The sample was blood, either unsorted or a sorted T cell fraction (not recorded which). Receptor source: a female donor with ankylosing spondylitis or in good health (not recorded which). Both conserved end residues are part of each CDR3. The D gene is left open where the match is weak. Clone size, where shown, is once, few, many, or a class for clones that have expanded.

>TRBJ2-2|TRBV9|-|medium-sized
TGTGCCAGCAGCGTAGGAGGGGGGGCCTTCGGGGAGCTGTTTTTT
CASSVGGGAFGELFF
>TRBJ1-2|TRBV9|-|many
TGTGCCAGCAGCGCGACAGGAGGGCTTGTCTATGGCTACACCTTC
CASSATGGLVYGYTF
>TRBJ2-7|TRBV9|TRBD1|many
TGTGCCAGCAGCGTGGGACAGGAATTAGCCTACGAGCAGTACTTC
CASSVGQELAYEQYF
>TRBJ2-7|TRBV9|-|medium-sized
TGTGCCAGCAGCGTAAGTTATAGCGGCGAGCAGTACTTC
CASSVSYSGEQYF
>TRBJ2-2|TRBV9|-|many
TGTGCCAGCAGCGTAGGGGGGACGGTGAACACCGGGGAGCTGTTTTTT
CASSVGGTVNTGELFF
>TRBJ1-6|TRBV9|-|few
TGTGCCAGCAGCCCCAGTGGGGGCCCGGGGAATTCACCCCTCCACTTT
CASSPSGGPGNSPLHF
>TRBJ1-4|TRBV9|TRBD1|many
TGTGCCAGCAGCGTAGACGGGACAGCGAATGAAAAACTGTTTTTT
CASSVDGTANEKLFF
>TRBJ2-3|TRBV9|-|-
TGTGCCAGCAGCGAGATCCTCACGGATACGCAGTATTTT
CASSEILTDTQYF
>TRBJ2-3|TRBV9|TRBD2|many
TGTGCCAGCAGCGTAGTCGGGGGGGCCGTGGATACGCAGTATTTT
CASSVVGGAVDTQYF
>TRBJ1-2|TRBV9|-|many
TGTGCCAGCAGCTCTCAGAAGGACAGTCGAGGCTACACCTTC
CASSSQKDSRGYTF
>TRBJ1-1|TRBV9|-|many
TGTGCCAGCAGCCCTCGGACTGAAGCTTTCTTT
CASSPRTEAFF
>TRBJ2-1|TRBV9|TRBD2|many
TGTGCCAGCAGCCGACTAAAGCGGGAGGGCGATGAGCAGTTCTTC
CASSRLKREGDEQFF
>TRBJ2-1|TRBV9|-|many
TGTGCCAGCAGCGTCGACGGGGGTAGGGCAGGGTCCTACAATGAGCAGTTCTTC
CASSVDGGRAGSYNEQFF
>TRBJ2-6|TRBV9|-|medium-sized
TGTGCCAGCAGCGTAGTCCAGGACACACGACTAAACTCTGGGGCCAACGTCCTGACTTTC
CASSVVQDTRLNSGANVLTF
>TRBJ2-7|TRBV9|TRBD2|many
TGTGCCAGCAGCTTGTGGGGTAGCGGGACTTACGAGCAGTACTTC
CASSLWGSGTYEQYF
>TRBJ2-3|TRBV9|TRBD2|medium-sized
TGTGCCAGCAGCCCCCATATAGCGGGAGTGGAAGATACGCAGTATTTT
CASSPHIAGVEDTQYF
>TRBJ1-2|TRBV9|TRBD1|many
TGTGCCAGCAGCGAATCCGGGACAGGCCAACGAGGCTACACCTTC
CASSESGTGQRGYTF
>TRBJ2-5|TRBV9|-|few
TGTGCCAGCAGCGCCACAGGGACATTCCAAGAGACCCAGTACTTC
CASSATGTFQETQYF
>TRBJ2-2|TRBV9|-|-
TGTGCCAGCAGCGCGCGGGGAAAGGCCGGGGAGCTGTTTTTT
CASSARGKAGELFF
>TRBJ2-7|TRBV9|-|many
TGTGCCAGCAGCGTAGCCAGGGACTGGTCCTACGAGCAGTACTTC
CASSVARDWSYEQYF
>TRBJ2-3|TRBV9|-|many
TGTGCCAGCAGCGTGAACCGGGACTCACCTAGCACAGATACGCAGTATTTT
CASSVNRDSPSTDTQYF
>TRBJ1-3|TRBV9|-|many
TGTGCCAGCAGATCCAGCGAAGAGGGAAACACCATATATTTT
CASRSSEEGNTIYF
>TRBJ2-2|TRBV9|-|-
TGTGCCAGCAGCGTTCCAAAACAGGCGAACACCGGGGAGCTGTTTTTT
CASSVPKQANTGELFF
>TRBJ1-2|TRBV9|-|-
TGTGCCAGCAGCGTAGAGGGCAGCCCCCGCGGTGGCTACACCTTC
CASSVEGSPRGGYTF
>TRBJ1-5|TRBV2|-|many
TGTGCCAGTACAGGGATTTTATATGATCAGCCCCAGCATTTT
CASTGILYDQPQHF
>TRBJ1-5|TRBV9|TRBD1|many
TGTGCCAGCAGCGTAGACGGGACAGCTGTTCAGCCCCAGCATTTT
CASSVDGTAVQPQHF
>TRBJ2-3|TRBV9|TRBD2|-
TGTGCCAGCAGCGTAGATCGTTTGACTAGCGGGGGGGCCGAAGATACGCAGTATTTT
CASSVDRLTSGGAEDTQYF
>TRBJ1-1|TRBV9|-|few
TGTGCCAGCACCAGGGACTTTAAGGGCACTGAAGCTTTCTTT
CASTRDFKGTEAFF
>TRBJ2-3|TRBV9|TRBD2|many
TGTGCCAGCAGCGTACCACTAGCGGGGGGGCAGGATACGCAGTATTTT
CASSVPLAGGQDTQYF
>TRBJ2-2|TRBV9|-|many
TGTGCCAGCAGCGAACAGGGACCCGGCGGGGAGCTGTTTTTT
CASSEQGPGGELFF
>TRBJ2-5|TRBV9|-|many
TGTGCCAGCAGCGCAAGACTAAACCAAGAGACCCAGTACTTC
CASSARLNQETQYF